The clone carrying this T cell receptor (beta chain) was found once. Germline assignment: CDR1 SNHLY and CDR2 FYNNEI. The CDR3 has 15 amino acids. After removal of 6 bases from V and 6 bases from J, the junction contained 13 bases not matched to a gene. Methods used by the authors: Reference gene primer amplification yielded estimated nucleated cell counts. Sequencing was performed with immunoSEQ multiplex PCR; in TCRdb, only in-frame clones are kept and a portion is missing. From that table come the V and J calls and clone size; the DNA was used to work out D and trimming. The sample consists of about 160,000 clones, 90% to 95% of them appearing once. The data are from a study of blood T cell repertoires in COVID-19. Study-level information: The United States, Italy and Spain were the sources of the acute and convalescent COVID-19 samples. From T cells, B-cell-depleted T cells, or PBMCs came the material, which was cDNA or gDNA.

This chain joins TRBV2 and TRBJ2-7, with 8 nucleotides matching TRBD2. Sequenced sample: peripheral blood. The sequence was obtained from a woman aged 50 to 60 with acute or convalescent COVID-19. The CDR3 coding sequence is TGTGCCAGCAGCTCAGACCCGGGGGGGCGAGGCGAGCAGTACTTC. This encodes CASSSDPGGRGEQYF.